The 30 T cell receptor beta chains listed next were all sequenced from one sample in a study of T cells expressing NK-cell markers. For each CDR3 protein, TCRdb gives one entry from its re-call of the 5' RACE reads, without DNA. The sample holds hundreds of thousands of distinct CDR3 sequences. Sequenced material: blood T cells: a sorted CD56 or NKG2C T cell subset, CD4+ or CD8+ T cells, or bulk PBMC T cells (not recorded which). These receptors originate from a man aged 18-69 years in good health.

The chain links TRBV11-3 to TRBJ2-3. The CDR3 spans 14 residues. The germline V gene has CDR1 SGHNT and CDR2 YENEEA. The CDR3: CASSLDGVKDTQYF.

The rearrangement uses TRBV6-5 and TRBJ1-6; TCRdb proposes TRBD1, but this gene call is untestable without DNA. The length of the CDR3 is 15 residues. Germline V CDR1 and CDR2: MNHEY, SVGAGI. CDR3 loop: CASSYRDGSNSPLHF.

The rearrangement uses TRBV5-1 and TRBJ2-3; TCRdb's D call of TRBD2 is untestable without DNA. Germline CDR1 is SGHRS and CDR2 is YFSETQ. The length of the CDR3 is 15 residues. The CDR3 region is CASSLAPLVSDTQYF. Combining the CDR3 with reference TRBV5-1 and TRBJ2-3 gives the whole variable domain KAGVTQTPRYLIKTRGQQVTLSCSPISGHRSVSWYQQTPGQGLQFLFEYFSETQRNKGNFPGRFSGRQFSNSRSEMNVSTLELGDSALYLCASSLAPLVSDTQYFGPGTRLTVL.

V gene TRBV4-2 combines with J gene TRBJ2-1; no DNA is available, so the TRBD2 call from TCRdb remains unchecked. The germline V gene encodes CDR1 LGHNA and CDR2 YNFKEQ. This CDR3 comprises 19 residues. The chain's CDR3 is CASSTRTSGGRGSYNEQFF.

The chain couples TRBV13 to TRBJ1-3; TCRdb selects TRBD1, and the lack of DNA leaves this call unchecked. The germline CDR1 and CDR2 sequences are PRHDT and FYEKMQ (reference sequence). The CDR3 covers 15 residues. This CDR3 reads CASSHGQGAGNTIYF.

The chain recombines TRBV3-1 with TRBJ1-1. CDR1 LGHDT and CDR2 YNNKEL come from the germline V gene (reference sequence). The CDR3 extends over 15 amino acids. CDR3 in amino acids: CASSQGDGIAFEAFF.

This chain links TRBV27 with TRBJ2-7; lacking DNA, the TRBD2 call made by TCRdb goes unchecked. CDR1 MNHEY and CDR2 SMNVEV come from the germline V gene (reference sequence). This CDR3 spans 15 amino acids. This CDR3 is CASSLVGLAGFEQYF.

The rearrangement links TRBV6-5 to TRBJ2-7; TCRdb reports TRBD1, a call that lacks DNA to check it against. In germline, CDR1 is MNHEY, CDR2 SVGAGI. This CDR3 contains 15 residues. Here the CDR3 reads CASSYLGPGDYEQYF.

The CDR3 here is CASTHAGGTQPQHF. The V and J genes are TRBV6-1 and TRBJ1-5. Germline V CDR1 and CDR2: MNHNS, SASEGT. This CDR3 spans 14 amino acids.

V is TRBV18 and J is TRBJ2-1; the D call of TRBD2 rests on TCRdb alone, since no DNA is present to check it. The CDR3 spans 16 residues. Germline V gene data show CDR1 as KGHSH and CDR2 as LQKENI. This chain's CDR3 is CASIQIAGGNYNEQFF.

The genes are TRBV7-6 and TRBJ2-7. In germline, CDR1 is SGHVS, CDR2 FNYEAQ. CDR3 length: 12 amino acids. This CDR3 reads CASSQPLGEQYF.

The V and J genes are TRBV9 and TRBJ2-3; TCRdb names TRBD2, which stays unverified in the absence of DNA. Germline-derived CDR1 and CDR2 are SGDLS and YYNGEE. CDR3 length: 16 amino acids. CDR3 region: CASSVTSGGVKDTQYF. Together with reference TRBV9 and TRBJ2-3, the CDR3 gives the full variable domain: DSGVTQTPKHLITATGQRVTLRCSPRSGDLSVYWYQQSLDQGLQFLIQYYNGEERAKGNILERFSAQQFPDLHSELNLSSLELGDSALYFCASSVTSGGVKDTQYFGPGTRLTVL.

The chain joins TRBV6-5 to TRBJ2-3. The CDR3 has 14 residues. Germline assignment: CDR1 MNHEY and CDR2 SVGAGI. The CDR3 here is CASSFKVLADTQYF.

The V call is TRBV6-1, the J call TRBJ1-2. There are 15 residues in the CDR3. The V gene's germline CDR1 is MNHNS and CDR2 SASEGT. The chain's CDR3 is CASSEGTQGGNGYTF.

The chain has TRBV20-1 and TRBJ2-2; TCRdb outputs TRBD2, but without DNA this stays unchecked. The germline gives CDR1 DFQATT, CDR2 SNEGSKA (reference sequence). The CDR3 is 16 amino acids. CDR3 residues: CSASLAGRPNTGELFF.

The V and J genes are TRBV4-2 and TRBJ2-7. The germline V gene encodes CDR1 LGHNA and CDR2 YNFKEQ. The CDR3 is made up of 17 amino acids. The CDR3 spells CASSQDRKILLRGEQYF.

The chain uses TRBV5-8 and TRBJ1-2; TCRdb's D call, TRBD1, is unchecked because there is no DNA. The CDR3 is made up of 14 amino acids. CDR1 and CDR2 (germline): SGHTS, YDEGEE. CDR3 in amino acids: CASSLTGGPHGYTF.

The chain uses TRBV18 and TRBJ1-4; TCRdb's D call of TRBD1 is untestable without DNA. The germline V gene encodes CDR1 KGHSH and CDR2 LQKENI. The CDR3 length is 15 residues. CDR3 protein: CASSTRQNSNEKLFF.

The chain is built from TRBV20-1 and TRBJ1-2. CDR3 length equals 11 residues. Germline V gene lookup returns CDR1 DFQATT and CDR2 SNEGSKA (reference sequence). CDR3 loop: CSARWGYGYTF.

The rearrangement links TRBV2 to TRBJ2-7; TCRdb gives TRBD2 as the D gene, but with no DNA this cannot be confirmed. The CDR3 has 13 amino acids. Germline V gives CDR1 SNHLY, CDR2 FYNNEI. The CDR3: CASRGTTTYEQYF.

The chain joins TRBV7-3 to TRBJ1-5; as DNA is missing, the TRBD1 call by TCRdb cannot be tested. From germline, CDR1 is SGHTA and CDR2 FQGTGA. The CDR3 has 14 residues. CDR3 in amino acids: CASSLTPGQGPQHF.

This chain links TRBV6-2 or TRBV6-3 with TRBJ2-4; the TCRdb D gene call, TRBD2, has no DNA to confirm it. CDR3 length: 14 residues. In germline, CDR1 is MNHEY, CDR2 SVGEGT. This CDR3 reads CASSSGQPGGIQYF.

V and J are TRBV27 and TRBJ2-7; TCRdb's D gene call, TRBD1, goes unchecked for lack of DNA. In germline, CDR1 is MNHEY, CDR2 SMNVEV (reference sequence). The CDR3 consists of 14 residues. The CDR3 protein is CASSFGLGAARQYF.

This chain links TRBV18 with TRBJ1-2; TCRdb indicates TRBD1, and absent DNA this call remains unverified. The CDR3 is made up of 15 amino acids. Germline V CDR1 and CDR2: KGHSH, LQKENI. CDR3 loop: CASSPPSRAHYGYTF. The full variable domain, with the rest looked up from reference TRBV18 and TRBJ1-2, is NAGVMQNPRHLVRRRGQEARLRCSPMKGHSHVYWYRQLPEEGLKFMVYLQKENIIDESGMPKERFSAEFPKEGPSILRIQQVVRGDSAAYFCASSPPSRAHYGYTFGSGTRLTVV.

The genes are TRBV20-1 and TRBJ2-5; TCRdb's D gene call, TRBD2, goes unchecked for lack of DNA. Germline V gene data show CDR1 as DFQATT and CDR2 as SNEGSKA (reference sequence). CDR3 size: 17 residues. The chain's CDR3 is CSARVPRVVLTQETQYF.

The chain recombines TRBV15 with TRBJ1-2; lacking DNA, the TRBD1 call made by TCRdb goes unchecked. The germline V gene has CDR1 LNHNV and CDR2 YYDKDF (reference sequence). There are 17 residues in the CDR3. The CDR3 here is CATSPRERDKANYGYTF.

This chain connects TRBV9 to TRBJ2-2; TCRdb calls TRBD1, which cannot be checked without DNA. The germline gives CDR1 SGDLS, CDR2 YYNGEE. The CDR3 consists of 15 residues. CDR3 in amino acids: CASSVMAGDTGELFF. Full variable domain (missing parts from reference TRBV9 and TRBJ2-2): DSGVTQTPKHLITATGQRVTLRCSPRSGDLSVYWYQQSLDQGLQFLIQYYNGEERAKGNILERFSAQQFPDLHSELNLSSLELGDSALYFCASSVMAGDTGELFFGEGSRLTVL.

The J gene is TRBJ1-1, the V gene TRBV6-4. CDR3 length equals 13 residues. Germline V gives CDR1 MRHNA, CDR2 SNTAGT. Here the CDR3 reads CASSDSENTEAFF.

V and J are TRBV20-1 and TRBJ2-3; no DNA is available, so the TRBD2 call from TCRdb remains unchecked. The germline CDR1 and CDR2 sequences are DFQATT and SNEGSKA (reference sequence). CDR3 length equals 16 residues. The CDR3 reads CSAPPRAGGLWDTQYF.

The chain employs TRBV27 and TRBJ1-1; TCRdb returns TRBD1, unconfirmable since there is no DNA. Germline V gene lookup returns CDR1 MNHEY and CDR2 SMNVEV (reference sequence). This CDR3 spans 17 amino acids. The CDR3 region is CASSLYGARGRIAEAFF.